The 2 T cell receptor beta chains below were found in one sample sequenced in a study of T-cell reconstitution after alpha-beta-depleted transplantation in children. TCRbeta library construction was performed incorporating unique molecular identifiers. From the PCR reads, TCRdb called clonotypes with MiXCR, one entry per CDR3 protein. This sample carries 420,000 or so distinct CDR3 sequences, approximately 10% of them seen once, and the ten largest clones take approximately 5%. The material sequenced was PBMCs from the stem cell graft donor, taken from the stem cell graft. These receptors all come from a human donor who donated a stem cell graft to a child with acute myeloid leukemia.

This clonotype has ten or more counts. This chain connects TRBV6-1 to TRBJ1-5, with TRBD1 as a possible D gene (6 bases). This CDR3 region has 14 residues. Trimming pared 4 bases from V and 7 bases from J, leaving 14 bases between. Germline assignment: CDR1 MNHNS and CDR2 SASEGT. CDR3 DNA sequence: TGTGCCAGCAGTGGCTACAGGGATATCCAGCCCCAGCATTTT. As protein: CASSGYRDIQPQHF.

Points on this clonotype: One base away lies a much larger clone, so this may be a sequencing read error. The J gene is TRBJ2-1, the V gene TRBV5-6, with a tentative D call TRBD2 (5 bases). The germline V gene has CDR1 SGHDT and CDR2 YYEEEE. The CDR3 totals 16 residues. The CDR3 loop reads CASTLDGGSSYNEQLF. The CDR3 DNA follows: TGTGCCAGCACCTTGGATGGTGGGAGCTCCTACAATGAGCAGCTCTTC.